This T cell receptor beta chain comes out of a study of CD8 T cells in ankylosing spondylitis. Study results and limitations: Reports of some motif variants in reactive arthritis synovial fluid and blood predate this one.

As regards this clonotype: Its cognate antigen is unknown. This may arise from a read error, as a much more abundant clone is one base away.

The CDR3 has 16 residues. Quantitative molecular-barcoded 5'-RACE generated the TCR beta libraries. In TCRdb, the 5' RACE reads were re-called with MiXCR into one record per CDR3 protein. The sample yields around 220,000 distinct CDR3 sequences, about 10% seen once. This clonotype originated in a male donor with ankylosing spondylitis or in good health (not recorded which). The source material was blood, either unsorted or a sorted T cell fraction (not recorded which). The chain has TRBV12-3 or TRBV12-4 and TRBJ1-5; 7 bases are a match to TRBD1. The CDR3 DNA reads TGTACCAGCAGTGAAGGGCGGGGACAGTGGGATCAGCCCCAGCATTTT. Encoded protein: CTSSEGRGQWDQPQHF.